Below, 32 T cell receptor beta chains from the same sample are listed, as sequenced in a study of PD-1 blockade in classical Hodgkin lymphoma. Time point denoted: cycle 4 day 1 (C4D1), after 6 weeks of nivolumab. Relapse was seen in all patients after autologous stem cell transplantation, and brentuximab vedotin exposure was variable. Sequencing used immunoSEQ multiplex PCR; TCRdb keeps in-frame clones, though not all of them. The sample lists tens of thousands of clones; 90% were seen once. This specimen was peripheral blood mononuclear cells (PBMCs), taken before the fourth cycle of nivolumab. These receptors were obtained from a human donor with classical Hodgkin lymphoma.

This clone was detected only a few times. The chain is built from TRBV7-2 and TRBJ1-3; D might be TRBD1 (6 bases). The germline V gene encodes CDR1 SGHTA and CDR2 FQGNSA. The V gene lost 2 bases and the J gene lost 0 bases, with 8 bases spanning the gap. The CDR3 is made up of 15 amino acids. The CDR3 loop reads CASSLQGNSGNTIYF. The CDR3 region has the DNA TGTGCCAGCAGCTTACAGGGGAACTCTGGAAACACCATATATTTT.

V is TRBV5-4 and J is TRBJ2-7; D perhaps matches TRBD2 (6 bases). CDR1 is SGHNT, CDR2 YYREEE, per germline (reference sequence). The CDR3 contains 12 residues. V lost 4 bases and J 6 bases, leaving 11 bases between the germline ends. CDR3 sequence: CASSPPGGEQYF. For the CDR3, the DNA is TGTGCCAGCAGCCCCCCCGGGGGCGAGCAGTACTTC.

The chain employs TRBV13 and TRBJ2-1; 7 nucleotides agree with TRBD1. The germline gives CDR1 PRHDT, CDR2 FYEKMQ (reference sequence). The CDR3 is 14 residues long. The trim removed 4 bases at V and 13 bases at J, leaving 13 bases unmatched. The CDR3 sequence: CASSSPFTDRDQFF. The CDR3 nucleotides are TGTGCCAGCAGCTCCCCCTTTACCGACAGGGATCAGTTCTTC.

The chain is built from TRBV11-3 and TRBJ1-1, with 8 bases identical to TRBD1. The trim removed 4 bases at V and 4 bases at J, leaving 2 bases unmatched. The CDR3 is made up of 13 amino acids. Germline V gives CDR1 SGHNT, CDR2 YENEEA. For the CDR3, the DNA is TGTGCCAGCAGCTACGGACAGGGCACTGAAGCTTTCTTT. This translates into CASSYGQGTEAFF.

This chain joins TRBV30 and TRBJ2-3; D is unclear. V was shortened by 1 base and J by 6 bases, with 5 bases between the two germline ends. Germline CDR1 is GTSNPN and CDR2 is SVGIG (reference sequence). This CDR3 has 11 residues. DNA for the CDR3: TGTGCCTGGAGTGGTCGGGATACGCAGTATTTT. Translating it yields CAWSGRDTQYF.

The V gene is TRBV7-2, the J gene TRBJ1-2, with D hard to call. Germline CDR1 and CDR2: SGHTA and FQGNSA. The germline V and J ends were trimmed by 2 bases and 6 bases, with 16 bases remaining between them. The CDR3 runs 15 residues. CDR3 DNA sequence: TGTGCCAGCAGCTTAAATTCCGCCCTCGGGGATGGCTACACCTTC. This gives the protein CASSLNSALGDGYTF.

This clone showed up just a few times. The chain has TRBV7-9 and TRBJ1-5; TRBD1 might be the D (6 bases). The germline V and J ends were trimmed by 5 bases and 6 bases, with 8 bases remaining between them. Looked up from germline, CDR1 is SEHNR and CDR2 is FQNEAQ (reference sequence). The CDR3 has 12 residues. The CDR3 region is CASSEGGQPQHF. CDR3 nucleotides: TGTGCCAGCAGCGAAGGGGGTCAGCCCCAGCATTTT.

The chain couples TRBV2 to TRBJ1-5; tentative D call: TRBD1 (5 bases). V was pared by 2 bases and J by 3 bases, with 11 bases between. The CDR3 consists of 15 residues. Germline V CDR1 and CDR2: SNHLY, FYNNEI. The CDR3 loop is CASSEKSRDNQPQHF. The CDR3 DNA reads TGTGCCAGCAGTGAAAAGAGCAGGGACAATCAGCCCCAGCATTTT.

The rearrangement uses TRBV11-2 and TRBJ2-1; D not certain. The CDR3 has 15 amino acids. Germline CDR1 SGHAT, CDR2 FQNNGV. The V end was cut by 0 bases, the J end by 8 bases, with 14 bases between. The CDR3 reads CASSLDSGLPDEQFF. Here the CDR3 DNA reads TGTGCCAGCAGCTTAGATAGTGGTTTGCCGGATGAGCAGTTCTTC.

The chain combines TRBV6-1 with TRBJ2-7; D call uncertain. Germline CDR1 and CDR2: MNHNS and SASEGT. The CDR3 length is 13 residues. V was clipped by 6 bases and J by 0 bases, with 9 bases between them. DNA for the CDR3: TGTGCCAGCAGAAAGGTGGGCTCCTACGAGCAGTACTTC. Translated: CASRKVGSYEQYF.

This sequence joins TRBV6-4 and TRBJ2-1, with 11 bases lining up with TRBD2. In germline, CDR1 is MRHNA, CDR2 SNTAGT. The CDR3 runs to 15 residues. After removal of 6 bases from V and 6 bases from J, the junction contained 7 bases not matched to a gene. The CDR3 region has the DNA TGTGCCAGCAGGGAGGGACTAGCGGAGTCCAATGAGCAGTTCTTC. Translated: CASREGLAESNEQFF.

This sequence joins TRBV7-3 and TRBJ2-1, with 7 bases aligning to TRBD1. Germline CDR1 reads SGHTA; CDR2 reads FQGTGA. J lost 4 bases, V lost 8 bases, and 5 bases had no gene match. The CDR3 extends over 13 amino acids. The CDR3 DNA is TGTGCCAGCTCCGGGACAGTATACAATGAGCAGTTCTTC. This codes for CASSGTVYNEQFF. Variable domain in full (rest from reference TRBV7-3 and TRBJ2-1): GAGVSQTPSNKVTEKGKYVELRCDPISGHTALYWYRQSLGQGPEFLIYFQGTGAADDSGLPNDRFFAVRPEGSVSTLKIQRTERGDSAVYLCASSGTVYNEQFFGPGTRLTVL.

The gene calls are TRBV7-2 and TRBJ2-2; a weak D match, TRBD2 (7 bases). The CDR3 spans 16 residues. The germline gives CDR1 SGHTA, CDR2 FQGNSA. Trimming took 1 base from V and 0 from J, leaving 9 bases between them. CDR3 in amino acids: CASSLEGGANTGELFF. CDR3 sequence (DNA): TGTGCCAGCAGCTTAGAAGGGGGGGCGAACACCGGGGAGCTGTTTTTT.

The CDR3 DNA reads as TGCGCCAGCAGATTGACTAGTCGAACTAGCACAGATACGCAGTATTTT. It specifies CASRLTSRTSTDTQYF. The chain joins TRBV5-1 to TRBJ2-3; D might be TRBD2 (6 bases). V lost 5 bases to trimming and J lost 0 bases, with 16 bases between them. The V gene's germline CDR1 is SGHRS and CDR2 YFSETQ. The CDR3 has 16 amino acids.

The CDR3 is CASSVGQGQETQYF. Written as DNA, the CDR3 is TGTGCCAGCAGCGTTGGACAGGGTCAAGAGACCCAGTACTTC. The chain is built from TRBV9 and TRBJ2-5; TRBD1 matches 8 bases. The germline gives CDR1 SGDLS, CDR2 YYNGEE. The CDR3 extends over 14 amino acids. V shed 2 bases, J shed 2 bases, and the junction held 2 bases outside the gene matches.

For this clone: Other nucleotide sequences from this sample produce the same CDR3. The rearrangement links TRBV2 to TRBJ2-2; D uncertain. Looked up from germline, CDR1 is SNHLY and CDR2 is FYNNEI. Trimming left V 4 bases short and J 0 bases short, with 12 bases between. The CDR3 totals 16 residues. CDR3 protein: CASSVGSPPNTGELFF. Here the CDR3 DNA reads TGTGCCAGCAGTGTTGGAAGTCCCCCGAACACCGGGGAGCTGTTTTTT.

This clone was seen once. The gene calls are TRBV5-8 and TRBJ2-7; 10 bases map to TRBD1. The germline CDR1 and CDR2 sequences are SGHTS and YDEGEE. Trimming took 3 bases from V and 2 from J; bases not matched to a gene: 2. The CDR3 has 14 residues. The CDR3 DNA is TGTGCCAGCAGCTCGGGGACAGGGGCCTACGAGCAGTACTTC. Protein product: CASSSGTGAYEQYF.

With regard to this clone: Other DNA sequences from this sample encode an identical CDR3 as well. This chain connects TRBV28 to TRBJ1-4, with D uncertain. V gave up 5 bases and J gave up 2 bases, with 12 bases separating them. The CDR3 is 15 amino acids. Germline V CDR1 and CDR2: MDHEN, SYDVKM. Here the CDR3 reads CASSPLTDTNEKLFF. CDR3 bases: TGTGCCAGCAGTCCGCTAACAGACACTAATGAAAAACTGTTTTTT.

The V and J genes are TRBV5-1 and TRBJ1-1; 10 bases agree with TRBD1. CDR3 length equals 16 residues. Germline CDR1 SGHRS, CDR2 YFSETQ. After removal of 1 base from V and 5 bases from J, the junction contained 8 bases not matched to a gene. CDR3 residues: CASSLTGTGEGTEAFF. The CDR3 nucleotides read TGCGCCAGCAGCTTGACTGGGACAGGGGAAGGGACTGAAGCTTTCTTT.

V usage is TRBV9 and J usage is TRBJ2-5; D remains unclear. This CDR3 has 14 amino acids. Germline CDR1 is SGDLS and CDR2 is YYNGEE. V was pared by 0 bases and J by 5 bases, with 11 bases between. CDR3 sequence reads: CASSVGPAGETQYF. The CDR3 DNA follows: TGTGCCAGCAGCGTAGGGCCCGCCGGGGAGACCCAGTACTTC.

The rearrangement links TRBV15 to TRBJ2-3; weak D call: TRBD2 (6 bases). V lost 3 bases, J lost 4 bases, and 14 bases lay in between. This CDR3 is 15 amino acids long. Germline CDR1 is LNHNV and CDR2 is YYDKDF (reference sequence). CDR3 sequence (DNA): TGTGCCACCAGCAGCCCTACTAGCTTCGCAGATACGCAGTATTTT. Translating it yields CATSSPTSFADTQYF. The entire variable domain, with the rest obtained from reference TRBV15 and TRBJ2-3, is as follows: DAMVIQNPRYQVTQFGKPVTLSCSQTLNHNVMYWYQQKSSQAPKLLFHYYDKDFNNEADTPDNFQSRRPNTSFCFLDIRSPGLGDTAMYLCATSSPTSFADTQYFGPGTRLTVL.

This chain uses TRBV4-2 with TRBJ2-7; 9 bases fit TRBD2. Trimming took 0 bases from V and 3 from J; bases not matched to a gene: 6. Germline values: CDR1 LGHNA, CDR2 YNFKEQ. The CDR3 is made up of 16 amino acids. The CDR3 spells CASSQDFSGGSYEQYF. In DNA, the CDR3 is TGTGCCAGCAGCCAAGATTTTAGCGGGGGAAGCTACGAGCAGTACTTC.

The gene calls are TRBV7-9 and TRBJ2-1; the match to TRBD2 covers 10 bases. Germline loops: CDR1 SEHNR, CDR2 FQNEAQ (reference sequence). The CDR3 totals 14 residues. With 7 bases clipped from V and 5 bases from J, the junction kept 5 bases outside the gene matches. CDR3 sequence (DNA): TGTGCCAGCACGTTAGCGGGGGGAGACAATGAGCAGTTCTTC. Its protein product is CASTLAGGDNEQFF. The full variable domain, in which reference TRBV7-9 and TRBJ2-1 provide the parts outside the CDR3, is DTGVSQNPRHKITKRGQNVTFRCDPISEHNRLYWYRQTLGQGPEFLTYFQNEAQLEKSRLLSDRFSAERPKGSFSTLEIQRTEQGDSAMYLCASTLAGGDNEQFFGPGTRLTVL.

The chain couples TRBV6-5 to TRBJ2-7, with TRBD2 matching over 8 bases. Germline-derived CDR1 and CDR2 are MNHEY and SVGAGI. J lost 3 bases, V lost 0 bases, and 7 bases had no gene match. CDR3 length equals 16 residues. The CDR3 here is CASSYSAGGPGYEQYF. The CDR3 DNA is TGTGCCAGCAGTTACTCTGCGGGGGGACCAGGCTACGAGCAGTACTTC.

J is TRBJ1-6 and V is TRBV27, with 9 bases lining up with TRBD1. The CDR3 has 16 residues. CDR1 MNHEY and CDR2 SMNVEV come from the germline V gene (reference sequence). V shed 6 bases, J shed 11 bases, and the junction held 14 bases outside the gene matches. CDR3 DNA: TGTGCCAGCAGGATCAGATTGGACAGGGGTTATACACCCCTCCACTTT. Translating gives CASRIRLDRGYTPLHF.

This chain links TRBV6-5 with TRBJ1-1; tentative D call: TRBD1 (5 bases). This CDR3 has 10 residues. Germline values: CDR1 MNHEY, CDR2 SVGAGI. With 5 bases removed from V and 14 bases from J, the gap between germline ends came to 12 bases. The CDR3 sequence: CASSEDSTFF. The CDR3 DNA is TGTGCCAGCAGTGAAGACAGTACGTTCTTT.

V and J are TRBV6-1 and TRBJ2-5; TRBD2 matches at 15 bases. The junction had 6 bases not matched to a gene; V was cut back by 3 bases and J by 4 bases. The CDR3 sequence is 17 residues long. Germline CDR1 MNHNS, CDR2 SASEGT. In nucleotides, the CDR3 is TGTGCCAGCAGTGACGGACTAGCGGGGGGGCGCGTAGAGACCCAGTACTTC. As protein: CASSDGLAGGRVETQYF.

The chain links TRBV6-5 to TRBJ1-1, with D unclear. V shed 2 bases and J shed 6 bases, with 13 bases lying between them. The CDR3 is 14 amino acids. From germline, CDR1 is MNHEY and CDR2 SVGAGI. The CDR3 reads CASSYRVRSAEAFF. The CDR3 DNA reads as TGTGCCAGCAGTTACCGGGTTAGGAGCGCTGAAGCTTTCTTT.

This chain connects TRBV6-6 to TRBJ1-1, with 7 positions matching TRBD1. CDR1 and CDR2 from the germline V gene are MNHNY and SVGAGI (reference sequence). The CDR3 runs to 15 residues. J lost 0 bases, V lost 3 bases, and 4 bases had no gene match. In DNA, the CDR3 is TGTGCCAGCAGTTATCTGGACAGGATGAACACTGAAGCTTTCTTT. Residues: CASSYLDRMNTEAFF.

V and J are TRBV9 and TRBJ2-1, with D possibly TRBD2 on 5 matching bases. CDR1 and CDR2 from the germline V gene are SGDLS and YYNGEE. V was cut by 0 bases and J by 8 bases, with 24 bases left in between. The CDR3 length is 18 residues. The CDR3 spells CASSVGPSGTSMEDEQFF. The CDR3 DNA sequence: TGTGCCAGCAGCGTAGGACCCTCCGGAACTTCCATGGAGGATGAGCAGTTCTTC.

The V gene is TRBV11-3, the J gene TRBJ2-2; D gene ambiguous. Germline CDR1 is SGHNT and CDR2 is YENEEA. The V and J ends lost 0 bases and 0 bases respectively, with 11 bases between them. The CDR3 covers 17 residues. CDR3 sequence reads: CASSLDRIGTNTGELFF. The CDR3 nucleotides are TGTGCCAGCAGCTTAGATCGGATAGGGACGAACACCGGGGAGCTGTTTTTT.

The chain has TRBV7-6 and TRBJ2-7; no clear D. The V gene lost 4 bases and the J gene lost 3 bases, with 7 bases spanning the gap. CDR3 length: 12 residues. The germline V gene has CDR1 SGHVS and CDR2 FNYEAQ. The CDR3 loop reads CASSSLGYEQYF. DNA for the CDR3: TGTGCCAGCAGCTCCTTGGGCTACGAGCAGTACTTC. The whole variable domain, remainder taken from reference TRBV7-6 and TRBJ2-7, is GAGVSQSPRYKVTKRGQDVALRCDPISGHVSLYWYRQALGQGPEFLTYFNYEAQQDKSGLPNDRFSAERPEGSISTLTIQRTEQRDSAMYRCASSSLGYEQYFGPGTRLTVT.